This record looks at one TCR beta chain sequence and its context. The clone's antigen remains unknown. It has no much larger one-base neighbor in the sample; base qualities were not kept. The germline V gene specifies SGHRS as CDR1 and YFSETQ as CDR2. V is trimmed back by 5 bases and J by 6 bases, and the junction contains 9 bases that no gene match accounts for. The CDR3 goes from the cysteine to the phenylalanine over 14 residues. Kept here is only the CDR3 DNA, which spans 42 bases and is read in frame from base 1. The data were obtained in a study of shared clonotypes between healthy human individuals (dated by TCRdb to 2020 to 2022). Regarding the complete study: The cohort included three men and two women between 18 and 49 years of age. Libraries were prepared and TCR repertoires were sequenced by different laboratories using diverse techniques, in order to increase sequencing depth and limit assay-specific biases. Each donor's leukapheresis produced roughly between about 0.8 and 10 billion PBMCs. Blood TCR repertoires of about 5 healthy adults were deeply sequenced to estimate repertoire size and the extent of clonotype sharing between individuals. Points the paper makes about the study in general: Because the study included only a small number of donors, the genetic and exposure-history diversity represented was limited. Sampling was limited to blood, and TCR repertoires in tissue likely differ from TCR repertoires in blood. Pairwise subsampling led to the expectation that sequencing depth would affect the degree of clonotype sharing among donors.

Healthy HIV-negative adults with no recently reported acute infections or vaccinations were included as donors. All donors were Caucasian adults living in Nashville, Tennessee, USA. For unsorted samples, approximately 84 million PBMCs were counted, and genomic DNA was extracted using the QIAamp DNA Blood Mini kit. After blood collection by leukapheresis, PBMCs were isolated using Ficoll-Histopaque density gradient centrifugation and then cryopreserved in the vapor phase of liquid nitrogen. Using the deep immunoSEQ assay, multiplex PCR amplified TCR CDR3 regions from genomic DNA. Extracted genomic DNA from each cell subset was distributed evenly across all wells of several immunoSEQ 96-well plates, and each plate was treated as a replicate. For unsorted PBMC, 300 ng genomic DNA, equal to 25,000 to 35,000 T cell genomes, was loaded into each replicate PCR. Unsorted PBMC genomic DNA was sequenced across ten immunoSEQ deep assay plates. Purified libraries were quantified with a Qubit 3.0 fluorometer, sized on a Bioanalyzer 2100, and re-quantified with the KAPA Library Quantification kit. A separate single-read 150-cycle Illumina NextSeq 550 flow cell was used to sequence each immunoSEQ 96-well plate. The published analysis was carried out like this. Because the immunoSEQ output included only junctional sequences and no quality scores, the filtering could not be the same as the filtering used for full-length reads. To assign V/J genes and CDR3, sequences were annotated against IMGT germline references using PyIR, a Python wrapper for IgBLAST v1.9. Reads were removed for weak V/J assignments (E-value above 1e-6), missing CDR3, stop codons, out-of-frame junctions, or ambiguous translated residues. A V3J clonotype was defined by an identical inferred V gene, J gene, and CDR3 amino acid sequence. Percentage overlap between repertoires was calculated by dividing the number of shared unique clonotypes by the size of the smaller repertoire. RTK rarefaction, the Chao1 estimator, and Recon v2.1 estimates of unobserved clonotypes were used to assess repertoire richness. The source is immuneACCESS, and TCRdb retained only in-frame sequences with V and J called. Part of the clones is not carried over; for the studies checked, unresolved V genes explain less than half of this, and the remainder is unexplained. V and J calls plus clone size are reproduced from that table; the DNA served to infer D and trimming. Here the sample has hundreds of thousands of clones; about 82% occur a single time. The biggest ten clones account for 10% to 15% of the sample.

Sequences were obtained from PBMCs. The V and J genes are TRBV5-1 and TRBJ1-2; 8 middle bases align to TRBD1. The TCR comes from a woman in her thirties or forties in good health. Some clones in this sample may be carry-over from other donors' samples. The sequenced DNA is TGCGCCAGCAGGACAGGACAGGGCGGGGATGGCTACACCTTC. Translated, it gives CASRTGQGGDGYTF.